One and the same sample provided the 31 T cell receptor beta chains below, sequenced in a study of T-cell memory formation after mild COVID-19. TCRdb passed the 5' RACE reads through MiXCR, listing each CDR3 protein once. The table records about 610,000 distinct CDR3 sequences, 17% of them present only once. Sequencing used PBMCs or a T cell subset sorted from them (not recorded which). These receptor sequences come from an adult woman who had mild COVID-19 (a few samples of this study predate the infection). Cell type and time point are not known.

In its sample, this clonotype was seen many times. The J gene is TRBJ2-1, the V gene TRBV5-1; 12 bases fit TRBD2. This CDR3 spans 15 amino acids. Germline V gene lookup returns CDR1 SGHRS and CDR2 YFSETQ. J gave up 9 bases and V 4 bases, and 8 bases lay outside the gene matches. CDR3 sequence: CASSNLAGGPGEQFF. The CDR3 DNA sequence: TGCGCCAGCAGCAATCTAGCGGGGGGGCCTGGTGAGCAGTTCTTC.

The chain recombines TRBV19 with TRBJ2-7; D perhaps matches TRBD1 (5 bases). Trimming cost V 2 bases and J 3 bases, with 8 bases left between them. From germline, CDR1 is LNHDA and CDR2 SQIVND (reference sequence). CDR3 length: 13 amino acids. The CDR3 coding sequence is TGTGCCAGTAGTATACAGGGTTACTACGAGCAGTACTTC. Residues: CASSIQGYYEQYF.

The V gene is TRBV29-1, the J gene TRBJ2-7; TRBD2 is a possible D gene (5 bases). The germline gives CDR1 SQVTM, CDR2 ANQGSEA. This CDR3 spans 13 amino acids. V was trimmed by 3 bases and J by 0 bases, leaving 9 bases between them. The CDR3 bases are TGCAGCGTTGAGCCGGGGTCCTCCTACGAGCAGTACTTC. Amino acid sequence: CSVEPGSSYEQYF.

The rearrangement links TRBV7-8 to TRBJ1-1, with 8 positions matching TRBD1. From germline, CDR1 is SGHVS and CDR2 FQNEAQ. V dropped 4 bases and J dropped 4; count of bases not matched to a gene: 5. The CDR3 covers 14 residues. CDR3 region: CASSSRQGITEAFF. The CDR3 nucleotides are TGTGCCAGCAGCTCCCGACAGGGGATCACTGAAGCTTTCTTT.

The chain has TRBV6-5 and TRBJ2-1; 9 bases align to TRBD1. Losses at the gene ends were 2 bases for V and 4 bases for J; bases not matched to a gene: 6. In germline, CDR1 is MNHEY, CDR2 SVGAGI. The CDR3 length is 16 residues. CDR3 region: CASSYTGTGKYNEQFF. DNA of the CDR3: TGTGCCAGCAGTTACACCGGGACAGGGAAATACAATGAGCAGTTCTTC.

The gene calls are TRBV12-3 or TRBV12-4 and TRBJ1-3, with D possibly TRBD1 on 6 matching bases. The V gene lost 9 bases and the J gene lost 0 bases, with 15 bases spanning the gap. This CDR3 is 15 amino acids long. The CDR3 sequence is CASYGRTVSGNTIYF. The CDR3 region has the DNA TGTGCCAGTTACGGAAGGACAGTCTCTGGAAACACCATATATTTT.

J is TRBJ2-3 and V is TRBV25-1; 10 bases align to TRBD1. The CDR3 totals 14 residues. V was pared by 4 bases and J by 5 bases, with 3 bases of the junction left unmatched. CDR1 is MGHDK, CDR2 SYGVNS, per germline. The CDR3 nucleotides are TGTGCCAGCAGTGGAGACAGGGGGCGAGATACGCAGTATTTT. Translated: CASSGDRGRDTQYF.

This clonotype was counted ten times or more. This sequence joins TRBV12-3 or TRBV12-4 and TRBJ2-1; no clear D gene. This CDR3 region has 14 residues. V lost 6 bases and J lost 0, with 9 bases in between. The CDR3 is CASRTVNSYNEQFF. The CDR3 nucleotides read TGTGCCAGCAGAACAGTGAACTCCTACAATGAGCAGTTCTTC.

At least ten counts were recorded for this clonotype. The chain uses TRBV11-2 and TRBJ2-7, with 7 bases fitting TRBD2. The CDR3 is made up of 15 amino acids. Trimming cost V 0 bases and J 6 bases; bases outside gene matches: 8. Germline CDR1 and CDR2: SGHAT and FQNNGV. CDR3 region: CASSLESAGVSEQYF. CDR3 sequence (DNA): TGTGCCAGCAGCTTAGAGTCGGCGGGGGTTTCCGAGCAGTACTTC.

The CDR3 sequence: CASSPTSPGELFF. The CDR3 coding sequence is TGTGCCAGCAGCCCTACTAGTCCCGGGGAGCTGTTTTTT. The chain carries TRBV9 and TRBJ2-2; D may be TRBD2 (5 bases). Per the germline V gene, CDR1 is SGDLS and CDR2 is YYNGEE. This CDR3 region has 13 residues. Trimming left V 4 bases short and J 6 bases short, with 10 bases between.

The V call is TRBV4-3, the J call TRBJ2-5; TRBD2 is a possible D gene (5 bases). CDR3 length: 15 amino acids. From germline, CDR1 is LGHNA and CDR2 YSLEER. The germline V and J ends were trimmed by 0 bases and 2 bases, with 10 bases remaining between them. CDR3 nucleotide sequence: TGCGCCAGCAGCCAAGATAGGAGCGGACAAGAGACCCAGTACTTC. Its translation: CASSQDRSGQETQYF.

The chain links TRBV15 to TRBJ1-1; D might be TRBD1 (5 bases). The germline CDR1 and CDR2 sequences are LNHNV and YYDKDF (reference sequence). This CDR3 spans 18 amino acids. Between the trimmed V and J ends, which lost 1 base and 0 bases, there was a span of 18 bases. Written as DNA, the CDR3 is TGTGCCACCAGCAGAGGGGGGGGTCAGGGTCGAATGAACACTGAAGCTTTCTTT. Translating gives CATSRGGGQGRMNTEAFF.

In its sample, this clonotype was seen a few times. This chain links TRBV3-1 with TRBJ1-1, with D possibly being TRBD1 (5 bases). V gave up 1 base and J gave up 10 bases, with 10 bases separating them. The CDR3 covers 12 residues. The V gene's germline CDR1 is LGHDT and CDR2 YNNKEL (reference sequence). The CDR3 sequence: CASSQGGRGAFF. CDR3 nucleotides: TGTGCCAGCAGCCAAGGGGGCCGGGGAGCTTTCTTT.

The sample holds a few counts of this clonotype. The chain joins TRBV7-9 to TRBJ2-1; 10 bases are a match to TRBD1. Trimming at V came to 5 bases and at J to 8 bases, leaving 6 bases not matched to a gene. CDR1 and CDR2 from the germline V gene are SEHNR and FQNEAQ (reference sequence). The CDR3 is 14 residues long. This CDR3 reads CASSEPGTGDEQFF. The CDR3 coding sequence is TGTGCCAGCAGCGAACCCGGGACAGGGGATGAGCAGTTCTTC.

This rearrangement joins TRBV5-1 to TRBJ2-5, with TRBD2 matching 12 bases. The V gene's germline CDR1 is SGHRS and CDR2 YFSETQ. This CDR3 has 14 amino acids. Germline trimming cut 4 bases from V and 6 bases from J; bases unmatched to any gene: 4. CDR3 in DNA: TGCGCCAGCAGCCCGACTAGCGGGGGTAAGACCCAGTACTTC. Protein sequence: CASSPTSGGKTQYF.

This clonotype was counted many times. The chain carries TRBV7-9 and TRBJ1-1; TRBD1 matches at 7 bases. The CDR3 runs to 14 residues. V shed 6 bases and J 2 bases; nucleotides not matched to a gene: 6. CDR1 is SEHNR, CDR2 FQNEAQ, per germline (reference sequence). The CDR3 here is CASRGQLTNTEAFF. CDR3 in DNA: TGTGCCAGCAGGGGACAGCTAACAAACACTGAAGCTTTCTTT. The full variable domain, completed using reference TRBV7-9 and TRBJ1-1, is DTGVSQNPRHKITKRGQNVTFRCDPISEHNRLYWYRQTLGQGPEFLTYFQNEAQLEKSRLLSDRFSAERPKGSFSTLEIQRTEQGDSAMYLCASRGQLTNTEAFFGQGTRLTVV.

The chain recombines TRBV5-1 with TRBJ2-1; 16 bases fit TRBD2. The CDR3 runs to 17 residues. V shed 4 bases and J 3 bases; nucleotides not matched to a gene: 4. Germline V CDR1 and CDR2: SGHRS, YFSETQ. CDR3 in DNA: TGCGCCAGCAGCCCGGGACTAGCGGGAGGGGGCTACAATGAGCAGTTCTTC. Its protein is CASSPGLAGGGYNEQFF.

The J gene is TRBJ1-1, the V gene TRBV20-1; D possibly corresponds to TRBD1 (6 bases). V lost 0 bases to trimming and J lost 4 bases, with 12 bases between them. CDR1 DFQATT and CDR2 SNEGSKA come from the germline V gene (reference sequence). The CDR3 length is 14 residues. CDR3 loop: CSARDGGRGTEAFF. As DNA, the CDR3 is TGCAGTGCTAGAGATGGGGGCAGGGGCACTGAAGCTTTCTTT.

The V gene is TRBV5-4, the J gene TRBJ2-5; 7 bases are shared with TRBD1. The CDR3 has 13 amino acids. Germline V lookup: CDR1 SGHNT, CDR2 YYREEE (reference sequence). V dropped 1 base and J dropped 4; count of bases not matched to a gene: 1. The chain's CDR3 is CASSLWDRETQYF. The CDR3 nucleotides read TGTGCCAGCAGCTTGTGGGACAGAGAGACCCAGTACTTC.

This clonotype was seen more than once but under ten times. V and J are TRBV5-1 and TRBJ1-6; D is possibly TRBD1 (5 bases). This CDR3 has 14 amino acids. The germline V gene has CDR1 SGHRS and CDR2 YFSETQ. V was shortened by 2 bases and J by 8 bases, with 11 bases between the two germline ends. The CDR3 region is CASSFQGEDSPLHF. DNA for the CDR3: TGCGCCAGCAGCTTTCAGGGAGAGGATTCACCCCTCCACTTT.

This rearrangement joins TRBV5-1 to TRBJ2-3; D might be TRBD1 (5 bases). V lost 0 bases and J lost 4, with 12 bases in between. There are 15 residues in the CDR3. Germline CDR1 SGHRS, CDR2 YFSETQ. The CDR3 spells CASSLGTFQADTQYF. Here the CDR3 DNA reads TGCGCCAGCAGCTTGGGGACATTTCAGGCAGATACGCAGTATTTT. The variable domain in full, completed from reference TRBV5-1 and TRBJ2-3, reads KAGVTQTPRYLIKTRGQQVTLSCSPISGHRSVSWYQQTPGQGLQFLFEYFSETQRNKGNFPGRFSGRQFSNSRSEMNVSTLELGDSALYLCASSLGTFQADTQYFGPGTRLTVL.

This rearrangement joins TRBV2 to TRBJ1-5; maybe TRBD1 (6 bases). Germline lookup yields CDR1 SNHLY and CDR2 FYNNEI. Trimming stripped 7 bases from V and 4 bases from J, with 11 bases between. The CDR3 has 13 residues. The CDR3 nucleotides read TGTGCCAGCACGGGGGGCAGAAATCAGCCCCAGCATTTT. This gives the protein CASTGGRNQPQHF. The full variable domain, in which reference TRBV2 and TRBJ1-5 provide the parts outside the CDR3, is EPEVTQTPSHQVTQMGQEVILRCVPISNHLYFYWYRQILGQKVEFLVSFYNNEISEKSEIFDDQFSVERPDGSNFTLKIRSTKLEDSAMYFCASTGGRNQPQHFGDGTRLSIL.

The gene calls are TRBV20-1 and TRBJ2-3; D possibly matches TRBD1 or TRBD2 (5 bases each). CDR3 length equals 14 residues. Per the germline V gene, CDR1 is DFQATT and CDR2 is SNEGSKA (reference sequence). Trimming removed 6 bases at V and 7 bases at J, with 20 bases between. This CDR3 reads CSALARDQPHTQYF. Here the CDR3 DNA reads TGCAGTGCCCTGGCCCGGGACCAACCGCATACGCAGTATTTT.

The V call is TRBV11-2, the J call TRBJ1-1; no definite D call. V shed 1 base and J shed 1 base, with 19 bases lying between them. There are 18 residues in the CDR3. Per the germline V gene, CDR1 is SGHAT and CDR2 is FQNNGV. The CDR3 protein is CASSLAYWADYPNTEAFF. CDR3 nucleotides: TGTGCCAGCAGCTTAGCCTACTGGGCCGACTATCCGAACACTGAAGCTTTCTTT.

V and J are TRBV5-1 and TRBJ2-3, with 14 nucleotides matching TRBD2. Trimming cost V 1 base and J 3 bases; bases outside gene matches: 4. Per the germline V gene, CDR1 is SGHRS and CDR2 is YFSETQ. The CDR3 extends over 17 amino acids. The CDR3 is CASSLMTSGGATDTQYF. The CDR3 DNA sequence: TGCGCCAGCAGCTTGATGACTAGCGGGGGGGCAACAGATACGCAGTATTTT.

The J gene is TRBJ1-2, the V gene TRBV7-2; D not certain. This CDR3 has 16 residues. V lost 4 bases and J lost 4, with 19 bases in between. From germline, CDR1 is SGHTA and CDR2 FQGNSA. The CDR3: CASSSTAGVISYGYTF. CDR3 coding DNA: TGTGCCAGCAGCTCCACAGCGGGAGTGATCTCCTATGGCTACACCTTC.

This clonotype was recorded a few times. The chain recombines TRBV7-8 with TRBJ2-7; either TRBD1 or TRBD2 may fit D (5 bases each). Germline V gene data show CDR1 as SGHVS and CDR2 as FQNEAQ. The CDR3 length is 15 residues. Trimming pared 5 bases from V and 1 base from J, leaving 15 bases between. The CDR3 spells CASSIVGRNSYEQYF. CDR3 bases: TGTGCCAGCAGCATCGTGGGACGTAATTCCTACGAGCAGTACTTC. Full variable domain (missing parts from reference TRBV7-8 and TRBJ2-7): GAGVSQSPRYKVAKRGQDVALRCDPISGHVSLFWYQQALGQGPEFLTYFQNEAQLDKSGLPSDRFFAERPEGSVSTLKIQRTQQEDSAVYLCASSIVGRNSYEQYFGPGTRLTVT.

This clonotype was seen a few times. V gene TRBV15 combines with J gene TRBJ1-5; D gene uncertain. This CDR3 region has 14 residues. Deletions cut 3 bases from V and 0 bases from J, with 6 bases between. The germline V gene has CDR1 LNHNV and CDR2 YYDKDF (reference sequence). The CDR3: CATSSLYSNQPQHF. DNA for the CDR3: TGTGCCACCAGCAGCCTCTATAGCAATCAGCCCCAGCATTTT.

The genes are TRBV29-1 and TRBJ2-2; 10 bases agree with TRBD2. Germline V gives CDR1 SQVTM, CDR2 ANQGSEA. Trimming took 5 bases from V and 6 from J; bases not matched to a gene: 6. The CDR3 is 14 residues long. CDR3 in DNA: TGCAGCGTTAAGATAGCGGGGGGAGCCGGGGAGCTGTTTTTT. Its translation: CSVKIAGGAGELFF.

This clonotype was observed a few times. The chain employs TRBV10-3 and TRBJ2-5; a possible D gene is TRBD1 (5 bases). With 3 bases removed from V and 5 bases from J, the gap between germline ends came to 10 bases. Germline lookup yields CDR1 ENHRY and CDR2 SYGVKD. The CDR3 is made up of 13 amino acids. The CDR3 spells CAISDRVGETQYF. For the CDR3, the DNA is TGTGCCATCAGTGACAGGGTAGGGGAGACCCAGTACTTC.

This chain links TRBV7-9 with TRBJ1-1; 11 positions agree with TRBD1. This CDR3 region has 17 residues. V lost 2 bases, J lost 4 bases, and 9 bases stayed unmatched. Germline assignment: CDR1 SEHNR and CDR2 FQNEAQ (reference sequence). This chain's CDR3 is CASSLLTGTGGFTEAFF. Written as DNA, the CDR3 is TGTGCCAGCAGCTTACTTACCGGGACAGGGGGTTTCACTGAAGCTTTCTTT.